The TCR beta chain under discussion was sequenced for a study of T cells in Graves' hyperthyroidism and ophthalmopathy. The patients, who ranged from 18 to 65 in age, presented with newly diagnosed hyperthyroidism lasting under 2 months. Orbital computed tomography, thyroid ultrasound, serum thyroxine and TRAb, and clinical symptoms together informed the diagnoses. Amplification yielded TCR beta CDR3 regions, with RNA transcripts as the source. During a first-round RT-PCR of the TCR CDR3, the HTBI primer set was used. TCRdb processed the multiplex PCR reads anew with MiXCR; each CDR3 protein has one entry. The sample yields hundreds of thousands of distinct CDR3 sequences, around 15% seen once. The CDR3 is 18 residues long. Unmatched junction bases numbered 10, after V lost 6 bases and J lost 0 bases. The germline V gene has CDR1 PRHDT and CDR2 FYEKMQ (reference sequence). This clonotype appeared a few times.

Specimen: blood. The TCR sequence derives from a young woman with Graves' hyperthyroidism. The J gene is TRBJ2-7, the V gene TRBV13; 14 positions agree with TRBD2. In nucleotides, the CDR3 is TGTGCCAGCAGTTCAACCCCCGGGACTAGCGGGAGCTCCTACGAGCAGTACTTC. Its translation: CASSSTPGTSGSSYEQYF. The entire variable domain, with the rest obtained from reference TRBV13 and TRBJ2-7, is as follows: AAGVIQSPRHLIKEKRETATLKCYPIPRHDTVYWYQQGPGQDPQFLISFYEKMQSDKGSIPDRFSAQQFSDYHSELNMSSLELGDSALYFCASSSTPGTSGSSYEQYFGPGTRLTVT.